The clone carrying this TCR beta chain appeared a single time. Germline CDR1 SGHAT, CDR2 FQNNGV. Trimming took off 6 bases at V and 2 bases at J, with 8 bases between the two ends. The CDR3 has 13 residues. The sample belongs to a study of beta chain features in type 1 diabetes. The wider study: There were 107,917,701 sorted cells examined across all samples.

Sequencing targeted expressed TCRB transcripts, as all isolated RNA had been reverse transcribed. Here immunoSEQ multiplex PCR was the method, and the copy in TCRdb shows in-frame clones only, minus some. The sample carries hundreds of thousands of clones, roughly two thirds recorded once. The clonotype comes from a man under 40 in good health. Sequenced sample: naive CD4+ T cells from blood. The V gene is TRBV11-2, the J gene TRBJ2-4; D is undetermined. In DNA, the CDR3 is TGTGCCAGCAGTAGTTCCTCCAAAAACATTCAGTACTTC. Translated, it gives CASSSSSKNIQYF.